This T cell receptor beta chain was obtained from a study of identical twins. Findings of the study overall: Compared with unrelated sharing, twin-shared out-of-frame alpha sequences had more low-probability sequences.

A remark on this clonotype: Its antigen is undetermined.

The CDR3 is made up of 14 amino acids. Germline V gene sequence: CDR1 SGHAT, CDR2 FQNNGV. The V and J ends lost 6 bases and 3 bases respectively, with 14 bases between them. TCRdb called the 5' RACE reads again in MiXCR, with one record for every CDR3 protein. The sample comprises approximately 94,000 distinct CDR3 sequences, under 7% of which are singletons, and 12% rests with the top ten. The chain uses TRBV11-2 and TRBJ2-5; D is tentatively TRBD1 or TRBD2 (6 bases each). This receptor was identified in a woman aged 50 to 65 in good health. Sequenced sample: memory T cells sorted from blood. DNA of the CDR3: TGTGCCAGCAGTCGGCCGGGGGCCAAAGAGACCCAGTACTTC. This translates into CASSRPGAKETQYF.